Presented here are 23 T cell receptor beta chains from one specimen sequenced in a study of blood T cell repertoires in COVID-19. Here immunoSEQ multiplex PCR was the method, and the copy in TCRdb shows in-frame clones only, minus some. The table shows 60,000 or so clones, with over 80% occurring only once. Material: peripheral blood. The receptors were gathered from a man aged 25 to 40 with COVID-19, enrolled during active disease.

The chain couples TRBV4-3 to TRBJ1-2; the D gene is possibly TRBD1 (6 bases). This CDR3 is built from 14 residues. Trimming stripped 0 bases from V and 2 bases from J, with 7 bases between. Germline V lookup: CDR1 LGHNA, CDR2 YSLEER. The CDR3 loop is CASSQDRGNYGYTF. CDR3 bases: TGCGCCAGCAGCCAAGACAGGGGAAACTATGGCTACACCTTC.

The CDR3 sequence is CASSQDRGRGYEQYF. CDR3 nucleotide sequence: TGTGCCAGCAGCCAAGACCGCGGGAGAGGTTACGAGCAGTACTTC. The rearrangement links TRBV3-1 (or the pseudogene TRBV3-2) to TRBJ2-7, with 7 bases lining up with TRBD2. This CDR3 is built from 15 residues. Trimming at V came to 0 bases and at J to 4 bases, leaving 6 bases not matched to a gene. Per the germline V gene, CDR1 is LGHDT and CDR2 is YNNKEL (reference sequence).

Written as DNA, the CDR3 is TGTGCCAGCAGGGGGGGGGCCCTCCCCCACTATGGCTACACCTTC. It codes for CASRGGALPHYGYTF. This sequence joins TRBV28 and TRBJ1-2, with D perhaps TRBD1 (6 bases). The CDR3 covers 15 residues. In germline, CDR1 is MDHEN, CDR2 SYDVKM. The V end was cut by 6 bases, the J end by 3 bases, with 17 bases between.

This rearrangement joins TRBV19 to TRBJ1-5; tentative D call: TRBD1 (6 bases). Germline V CDR1 and CDR2: LNHDA, SQIVND (reference sequence). V lost 1 base and J 0 bases, leaving 19 bases between the germline ends. This CDR3 comprises 19 residues. CDR3: CASSIALPRGVGSNQPQHF. DNA of the CDR3: TGTGCCAGTAGTATAGCCCTGCCCAGGGGCGTTGGTAGCAATCAGCCCCAGCATTTT. Together with reference TRBV19 and TRBJ1-5, the CDR3 gives the full variable domain: DGGITQSPKYLFRKEGQNVTLSCEQNLNHDAMYWYRQDPGQGLRLIYYSQIVNDFQKGDIAEGYSVSREKKESFPLTVTSAQKNPTAFYLCASSIALPRGVGSNQPQHFGDGTRLSIL.

This clone has a single count. V usage is TRBV28 and J usage is TRBJ1-2, with 8 bases aligning to TRBD1. Germline lookup yields CDR1 MDHEN and CDR2 SYDVKM. J gave up 7 bases and V 2 bases, and 9 bases lay outside the gene matches. The CDR3 has 15 residues. The CDR3 loop reads CASSLHQGALRGYTF. The DNA for the CDR3 is TGTGCCAGCAGTTTACACCAGGGGGCGCTCCGTGGCTACACCTTC.

The V gene is TRBV3-1 (or the pseudogene TRBV3-2), the J gene TRBJ2-1; D gene uncertain. The germline V and J ends were trimmed by 3 bases and 9 bases, with 6 bases remaining between them. Germline V lookup: CDR1 LGHDT, CDR2 YNNKEL (reference sequence). This CDR3 has 11 amino acids. CDR3 sequence (DNA): TGTGCCAGCAGCCAGAGCACTGAGCAGTTCTTC. Translation: CASSQSTEQFF.

The chain joins TRBV18 to TRBJ2-2, with 9 bases matching TRBD1. With 4 bases clipped from V and 4 bases from J, the junction kept 4 bases outside the gene matches. Germline lookup yields CDR1 KGHSH and CDR2 LQKENI. This CDR3 has 15 residues. The CDR3 bases are TGTGCCAGCTCACGCACGACAGGGGGCACCGGGGAGCTGTTTTTT. It encodes CASSRTTGGTGELFF.

This chain links TRBV7-3 with TRBJ2-5; a possible D gene is TRBD2 (6 bases). Trimming removed 5 bases from V and 2 bases from J, with 15 bases in between. The CDR3 length is 15 residues. In germline, CDR1 is SGHTA, CDR2 FQGTGA. Here the CDR3 reads CASSRGLALQETQYF. As DNA, the CDR3 is TGTGCCAGCAGCCGAGGGCTAGCGCTTCAAGAGACCCAGTACTTC.

This clone was picked up one time. The rearrangement joins TRBV18 to TRBJ1-3; a weak D match, TRBD1 (5 bases). Trimming left V 3 bases short and J 9 bases short, with 12 bases between. This CDR3 contains 13 residues. Germline loops: CDR1 KGHSH, CDR2 LQKENI. The CDR3 loop reads CASSPGGMSTIYF. DNA of the CDR3: TGTGCCAGCTCACCGGGGGGAATGAGCACCATATATTTT.

This chain joins TRBV12-3 or TRBV12-4 and TRBJ2-7; tentatively, D is TRBD2 (6 bases). CDR3 length: 13 residues. With 5 bases removed from V and 1 base from J, the gap between germline ends came to 9 bases. The CDR3 sequence: CASSPTRSYEQYF. The CDR3 nucleotides are TGTGCCAGCAGTCCGACTAGGTCCTACGAGCAGTACTTC.

Here the CDR3 reads CAISDQTSGRPYEQYF. The CDR3 DNA is TGTGCCATCAGTGACCAGACTAGCGGGAGGCCTTACGAGCAGTACTTC. The V and J genes are TRBV10-3 and TRBJ2-7; the match to TRBD2 covers 13 bases. V trimming: 3 bases; J trimming: 4 bases; junction bases outside the gene matches: 6. Germline V gives CDR1 ENHRY, CDR2 SYGVKD. This CDR3 comprises 16 residues.

This clone was observed a handful of times. The genes are TRBV28 and TRBJ2-1; TRBD2 is a possible D gene (6 bases). CDR1 is MDHEN and CDR2 is SYDVKM in the germline V gene. CDR3 length: 15 amino acids. The ends were cut back, 8 bases at V and 7 bases at J, with 21 bases in the middle. CDR3 loop: CASFPGGARRNEQFF. For the CDR3, the DNA is TGTGCCAGCTTTCCGGGCGGGGCCCGGAGGAATGAGCAGTTCTTC. Based on the CDR3 plus reference TRBV28 and TRBJ2-1, the full variable domain is DVKVTQSSRYLVKRTGEKVFLECVQDMDHENMFWYRQDPGLGLRLIYFSYDVKMKEKGDIPEGYSVSREKKERFSLILESASTNQTSMYLCASFPGGARRNEQFFGPGTRLTVL.

The rearrangement links TRBV20-1 to TRBJ1-1, with D uncertain. V dropped 4 bases and J dropped 7 bases, with 10 bases sitting between them. The CDR3 is made up of 11 amino acids. In germline, CDR1 is DFQATT, CDR2 SNEGSKA (reference sequence). The CDR3 spells CSAMEMGEAFF. The CDR3 bases are TGCAGTGCTATGGAGATGGGTGAAGCTTTCTTT.

This clone was picked up a small number of times. The chain recombines TRBV20-1 with TRBJ1-3; no clear D. Trimming pared 3 bases from V and 4 bases from J, leaving 19 bases between. CDR1 and CDR2 from the germline V gene are DFQATT and SNEGSKA (reference sequence). This CDR3 comprises 16 residues. CDR3 amino acids: CSASRGSTRAGNTIYF. DNA of the CDR3: TGCAGTGCTAGTCGCGGGTCAACCCGGGCCGGAAACACCATATATTTT.

V is TRBV10-3 and J is TRBJ1-2, with 9 bases matching TRBD1. This CDR3 has 15 amino acids. Germline V lookup: CDR1 ENHRY, CDR2 SYGVKD. The trim removed 6 bases at V and 3 bases at J, leaving 8 bases unmatched. The CDR3 loop is CAIRKQGALDYGYTF. In nucleotides, the CDR3 is TGTGCCATCAGAAAACAGGGGGCTCTGGACTATGGCTACACCTTC.

This clone was counted a few times. The chain is built from TRBV5-8 and TRBJ2-7; D unclear. The V end was cut by 4 bases, the J end by 2 bases, with 16 bases between. CDR1 is SGHTS and CDR2 is YDEGEE in the germline V gene. This CDR3 contains 15 residues. This CDR3 reads CASSPAWAQTYEQYF. The CDR3 DNA is TGTGCCAGCAGCCCCGCTTGGGCCCAAACCTACGAGCAGTACTTC.

The V gene is TRBV11-2, the J gene TRBJ2-2, with TRBD1 identical over 10 bases. V lost 4 bases and J lost 6; bases outside the gene matches: 8. CDR3 length: 16 amino acids. CDR1 is SGHAT, CDR2 FQNNGV, per germline. The CDR3 DNA sequence: TGTGCCAGCAGCTCCCGGGACAGGGGAATGGCCGGGGAGCTGTTTTTT. Translating it yields CASSSRDRGMAGELFF.

This clone has a handful of counts. The chain is built from TRBV19 and TRBJ1-6, with 12 positions matching TRBD1. The germline V gene has CDR1 LNHDA and CDR2 SQIVND (reference sequence). The CDR3 is 18 amino acids. Germline trimming cut 7 bases from V and 7 bases from J; bases unmatched to any gene: 14. The CDR3 here is CASTINGGTGGVNSPLHF. The CDR3 DNA sequence: TGTGCCAGTACCATCAACGGCGGGACAGGGGGCGTAAATTCACCCCTCCACTTT. Using reference TRBV19 and TRBJ1-6 for the parts outside the CDR3, the full variable domain is DGGITQSPKYLFRKEGQNVTLSCEQNLNHDAMYWYRQDPGQGLRLIYYSQIVNDFQKGDIAEGYSVSREKKESFPLTVTSAQKNPTAFYLCASTINGGTGGVNSPLHFGNGTRLTVT.

The chain employs TRBV27 and TRBJ2-7; TRBD2 might be the D (7 bases). The V and J ends lost 7 bases and 7 bases respectively, with 20 bases between them. Germline values: CDR1 MNHEY, CDR2 SMNVEV (reference sequence). The CDR3 consists of 14 residues. The CDR3 coding sequence is TGTGCCAGCACCCCCGGAGGGGGGGCGGGAGAGCAGTACTTC. Its translation: CASTPGGGAGEQYF.

The table lists this clone with a few counts. The chain uses TRBV9 and TRBJ2-3, with D maybe TRBD2 (6 bases). This CDR3 is built from 15 residues. The germline V and J ends were trimmed by 0 bases and 4 bases, with 12 bases remaining between them. Germline V gene sequence: CDR1 SGDLS, CDR2 YYNGEE. Here the CDR3 DNA reads TGTGCCAGCAGCGTAGAGGCGGGGCAGGCAGATACGCAGTATTTT. This codes for CASSVEAGQADTQYF.

This rearrangement joins TRBV5-8 to TRBJ2-7; TRBD2 aligns across 14 bases. The CDR3 is 15 residues long. The V segment lost 4 bases and the J segment 5 bases; nucleotides outside the gene matches: 5. CDR1 is SGHTS, CDR2 YDEGEE, per germline. This chain's CDR3 is CASSMGLAGAHEQYF. CDR3 DNA sequence: TGTGCCAGCAGCATGGGACTAGCGGGAGCGCACGAGCAGTACTTC.

The CDR3 nucleotides read TGTGCCACCAGCAGGTACCGCGGACAAGGCGGCAATCAGCCCCAGCATTTT. As protein: CATSRYRGQGGNQPQHF. V gene TRBV15 combines with J gene TRBJ1-5; maybe TRBD1 (5 bases). This CDR3 region has 17 residues. Germline CDR1 reads LNHNV; CDR2 reads YYDKDF (reference sequence). V gave up 3 bases and J gave up 2 bases, with 17 bases separating them.

The chain is built from TRBV18 and TRBJ2-1, with a tentative D call TRBD2 (6 bases). Germline V CDR1 and CDR2: KGHSH, LQKENI. This CDR3 is built from 17 residues. V lost 1 base, J lost 7 bases, and 20 bases lay in between. The CDR3 DNA sequence: TGTGCCAGCTCACCACAATCCGGGAGAGAGGCGCAGAATGAGCAGTTCTTC. Translation gives CASSPQSGREAQNEQFF.